This T cell receptor (beta chain) was documented in a study of T-cell memory formation after mild COVID-19. V lost 0 bases to trimming and J lost 3 bases, with 11 bases between them. From germline, CDR1 is SGDLS and CDR2 YYNGEE. The CDR3 is 15 amino acids. TCRdb passed the 5' RACE reads through MiXCR, listing each CDR3 protein once. The table has around 82,000 distinct CDR3 sequences, 13% seen once. This sequence originates from a man aged 18 to 29 who had mild COVID-19 (a few samples of this study predate the infection). Cell type and time point are not known. V gene TRBV9 combines with J gene TRBJ2-3; TRBD2 might be the D (7 bases). Source material: PBMCs or a T cell subset sorted from them (not recorded which). The CDR3 DNA is TGTGCCAGCAGCGTAGGTGGGGGGGCGACAGATACGCAGTATTTT. This sequence encodes CASSVGGGATDTQYF. Variable domain in full (rest from reference TRBV9 and TRBJ2-3): DSGVTQTPKHLITATGQRVTLRCSPRSGDLSVYWYQQSLDQGLQFLIQYYNGEERAKGNILERFSAQQFPDLHSELNLSSLELGDSALYFCASSVGGGATDTQYFGPGTRLTVL.